This T cell receptor (beta chain) was recovered during a study of CXCR3-negative and CXCR3-positive naive CD8 T cells. Germline assignment: CDR1 SGHAT and CDR2 FQNNGV. There are 15 residues in the CDR3. General study findings and limits: Researchers reported similar TRBV-TRBJ usage in naive CXCR3-negative and CXCR3-positive cells, though memory differed. Comparably high diversity was seen in both naive subsets, and much lower diversity in memory CD8+ cells.

Comment on this clonotype: Its antigen is currently unknown.

Sorting was done in triplicate for each CD8+ T cell subset (about 330,000 cells each). The authors made the TRB cDNA libraries by 5' RACE using UMI labels. From the 5' RACE reads, TCRdb lists one entry per CDR3 protein and no DNA. This sample's table has about 130,000 distinct CDR3 sequences. Sequencing was done on a sample of naive CXCR3- CD8+ T cells from blood. Subset: CD45RO-CCR7+CD27+CD95- naive CD8+ T cells lacking CXCR3 (TNR3-). The TCR sequence derives from a human donor in good health. Some clones in this sample may be carry-over from other donors' samples. The J gene is TRBJ2-3, the V gene TRBV11-2. This CDR3 reads CASSLEYSSTDTQYF.